Described below is a single TCR beta chain sequence and its context. Its specific antigen is unknown. There are no base qualities to consult, and no much larger clone falls within one base. Libraries were built with the immunoSEQ multiplex PCR assay. Held by TCRdb, this immuneACCESS table contains in-frame sequences only and omits some clones. Under half of the omission traces to an unresolved V gene where checked; the cause of the rest is unknown. Recorded for this sample are about 130,000 clones; about 95% of them occurred a single time. 0.44% of the sample is taken by the ten largest. These data come from a study of T cell changes during pregnancy in multiple sclerosis (dated by TCRdb to between 2018 and 2021). For context, the study as a whole: In women with multiple sclerosis, the researchers looked at how the T cell repertoire shifted as pregnancy progressed.

Based on the germline V gene, the CDR1 and CDR2 sequences are MNHEY and SVGAGI. Its CDR3 holds 16 amino acids, cysteine through phenylalanine. CDR3 DNA is the only sequence kept; it has 48 bases, read in frame from the first base. V is pruned by 2 bases and J by 4 bases, leaving 6 bases of the junction without a gene match. The origin of this receptor is a female donor with multiple sclerosis, enrolled in a pregnancy study. This sample comprised peripheral blood, obtained after pregnancy. The sequence is built from TRBV6-5 and TRBJ2-7; 12 nucleotides in the junction match TRBD2. At the DNA level, the sequence is TGTGCCAGCAGTTACCTTCTAGCGGGAGGGTCTTACGAGCAGTACTTC. This codes for CASSYLLAGGSYEQYF.